This TCR beta chain was sequenced for a study of radiation and T cells in renal cell carcinoma. The CDR3 consists of 16 residues. V lost 6 bases and J lost 2, with 14 bases in between. CDR1 and CDR2 from the germline V gene are MNHEY and SMNVEV (reference sequence). The sample's time point: baseline pretreatment blood. Documented treatment: 15 Gy SBRT to primary tumor, nephrectomy 4 weeks later. The protocol was immunoSEQ multiplex PCR, while the TCRdb copy is restricted to in-frame clones and leaves out a portion. This sample has roughly 120,000 clones, with 82% found just once. This sequence joins TRBV27 and TRBJ2-6, with D possibly TRBD1 on 5 matching bases. The sequences come from blood, collected from a patient whose treatment included radiotherapy and nephrectomy. The receptor comes from a woman aged 60-75 years with renal cell carcinoma. The CDR3 DNA reads TGTGCCAGCAGGGGCAGGGAAGGTGCTGGGGCCAACGTCCTGACTTTC. Amino acid sequence: CASRGREGAGANVLTF.